The TCR beta chain described here comes from a study of OX40 agonist ivuxolimab in advanced cancers. Trimming took 0 bases from V and 10 from J, leaving 16 bases between them. CDR3 size: 16 residues. Germline V CDR1 and CDR2: MGHRA, YSYEKL. Assay: immunoSEQ multiplex PCR; the TCRdb copy retains only in-frame clones and omits some. The sample contains about 58,000 clones, around 84% of which appear only once. This TCR came from an adult with an advanced solid tumor such as melanoma, head and neck, liver or kidney cancer. The material was CD4+ or CD8+ T cells sorted from blood, obtained in a trial of the OX40 agonist ivuxolimab. This chain connects TRBV4-1 to TRBJ1-6; maybe TRBD1 (6 bases). As DNA, the CDR3 is TGCGCCAGCAGCCAAGATGGACAGCTCAGTGGATCACCCCTCCACTTT. Translation: CASSQDGQLSGSPLHF.